The 15 T cell receptor beta chains listed next were all sequenced from one sample in a study of metastatic and nonmetastatic thyroid tumors. TCRdb re-analyzed the PCR reads using MiXCR. This sample has approximately 37,000 clones, with less than 20% found just once. Every patient underwent thyroid surgery untreated. Sequencing was carried out using blood. These receptors all come from a female donor with papillary thyroid cancer or a benign thyroid nodule (not recorded which). Some clones in this sample may be carry-over from other donors' samples.

This clone has more than one count but fewer than ten. This sequence joins TRBV12-3 or TRBV12-4 and TRBJ1-2; 7 bases agree with TRBD1. The CDR3 runs 18 residues. V lost 7 bases to trimming and J lost 4 bases; unmatched junction nucleotides: 21. As DNA, the CDR3 is TGTGCCAGCATTTTTTCTCCAGACTACAGGGGCAAACTCTATGGCTACACCTTC. Amino acid sequence: CASIFSPDYRGKLYGYTF.

The V gene is TRBV9, the J gene TRBJ1-2; a possible D gene is TRBD1 (6 bases). The CDR3 sequence is 16 residues long. The germline V gene has CDR1 SGDLS and CDR2 YYNGEE. The CDR3 sequence: CAISVAGRGGGYGYTF. The CDR3 DNA reads TGTGCTATCAGCGTAGCAGGCAGGGGCGGTGGCTATGGCTACACCTTC.

The sample holds many counts of this clone. This sample also contains other DNA sequences that code for the same CDR3. The chain joins TRBV28 to TRBJ1-5; 8 bases are a match to TRBD1. Germline values: CDR1 MDHEN, CDR2 SYDVKM. There are 15 residues in the CDR3. The J segment lost 1 base and the V segment lost 7 bases, leaving 6 bases of the junction unmatched. The CDR3 bases are TGTGCCAGCAAAGTCGACAGGGGAAGCAATCAGCCCCAGCATTTT. Encoded protein: CASKVDRGSNQPQHF.

This clone appeared many times. V is TRBV10-3 and J is TRBJ1-6, with a tentative D call TRBD1 (5 bases). With 11 bases removed from V and 4 bases from J, the gap between germline ends came to 18 bases. There are 15 residues in the CDR3. Germline loops: CDR1 ENHRY, CDR2 SYGVKD. Here the CDR3 DNA reads TGTGCCTCCAACCCCGGGACGGATTATAATTCACCCCTCCACTTT. Translation: CASNPGTDYNSPLHF.

The sample holds a few counts of this clone. This sequence may be a read error, since a much larger clone differs from it by one base. J is TRBJ1-4 and V is TRBV9; tentatively, D is TRBD1 (6 bases). Germline CDR1 is SGDLS and CDR2 is YYNGEE. V lost 0 bases and J lost 5, with 17 bases in between. The CDR3 extends over 17 amino acids. The CDR3 bases are TGTGCCAGCAGCGTAGGAGCCCTGGACAGTGGGAATGAAAAACTGTTTTTT. It codes for CASSVGALDSGNEKLFF.

The V gene is TRBV6-2 or TRBV6-3, the J gene TRBJ2-7; no clear D. Germline V lookup: CDR1 MNHEY, CDR2 SVGEGT. This CDR3 is 14 amino acids long. The V and J ends lost 4 bases and 5 bases respectively, with 15 bases between them. CDR3 sequence reads: CASSSETPRNEQYF. CDR3 sequence (DNA): TGTGCCAGCAGTTCTGAGACCCCGAGGAACGAGCAGTACTTC.

This clone came up many times. Possible read error: a much larger clone is one base away. The chain employs TRBV3-1 and TRBJ1-5; D might be TRBD1 (5 bases). This CDR3 is built from 15 residues. With 3 bases removed from V and 5 bases from J, the gap between germline ends came to 14 bases. CDR1 and CDR2 from the germline V gene are LGHDT and YNNKEL (reference sequence). CDR3 amino acids: CASSQGTAYDQPQHF. The CDR3 nucleotides read TGTGCCAGCAGCCAGGGGACGGCCTACGATCAGCCCCAGCATTTT.

This clone showed up just a few times. This sequence joins TRBV28 and TRBJ2-1; D is undetermined. Germline-derived CDR1 and CDR2 are MDHEN and SYDVKM. This CDR3 contains 14 residues. V was clipped by 2 bases and J by 0 bases, with 5 bases between them. CDR3: CASSLTFSYNEQFF. The CDR3 DNA sequence: TGTGCCAGCAGTTTAACGTTCTCCTACAATGAGCAGTTCTTC.

This clone was counted at least ten times. The chain uses TRBV7-9 and TRBJ2-3; 7 bases match TRBD1. Germline V lookup: CDR1 SEHNR, CDR2 FQNEAQ (reference sequence). This CDR3 region has 14 residues. Trimming took 6 bases from V and 0 from J; bases not matched to a gene: 3. The CDR3: CASRPDRSTDTQYF. CDR3 DNA sequence: TGTGCCAGCAGGCCGGACAGGAGCACAGATACGCAGTATTTT.

This chain links TRBV11-1 with TRBJ1-1, with D unclear. The CDR3 runs 16 residues. Trimming pared 2 bases from V and 1 base from J, leaving 14 bases between. Per the germline V gene, CDR1 is SGHAT and CDR2 is FQDESV (reference sequence). The CDR3 nucleotides read TGTGCCAGCAGCTTACGATGGTGCTCCAAGAACACTGAAGCTTTCTTT. It codes for CASSLRWCSKNTEAFF.

This clone was detected many times. The chain joins TRBV30 to TRBJ1-3, with D hard to call. Germline loops: CDR1 GTSNPN, CDR2 SVGIG (reference sequence). V was cut by 2 bases and J by 9 bases, with 8 bases left in between. The length of the CDR3 is 11 residues. CDR3 nucleotide sequence: TGTGCCTGGAGTAGGATCGGCACCATATATTTT. The encoded protein is CAWSRIGTIYF.

This clone was seen at least ten times. This chain connects TRBV7-3 to TRBJ1-6; D is undetermined. V lost 0 bases to trimming and J lost 6 bases, with 6 bases between them. From germline, CDR1 is SGHTA and CDR2 FQGTGA. The CDR3 is 14 amino acids. The CDR3, as DNA: TGTGCCAGCAGCTTAACCGGGGTTAATTCACCCCTCCACTTT. Translation: CASSLTGVNSPLHF.

CDR3 DNA: TGCGCCAGCAGCCGGGACGGGGGACCCATTAACACTGAAGCTTTCTTT. It yields the protein CASSRDGGPINTEAFF. This rearrangement joins TRBV5-1 to TRBJ1-1, with D tentatively TRBD1 (5 bases). The CDR3 sequence is 16 residues long. Germline CDR1 reads SGHRS; CDR2 reads YFSETQ. V lost 4 bases to trimming and J lost 2 bases, with 18 bases between them. Full variable domain (missing parts from reference TRBV5-1 and TRBJ1-1): KAGVTQTPRYLIKTRGQQVTLSCSPISGHRSVSWYQQTPGQGLQFLFEYFSETQRNKGNFPGRFSGRQFSNSRSEMNVSTLELGDSALYLCASSRDGGPINTEAFFGQGTRLTVV.

The sample holds many counts of this clone. One end of the junction varies from germline; a read error may be responsible. The chain joins TRBV7-7 to TRBJ2-5; maybe TRBD2 (5 bases). CDR3 size: 14 residues. Germline V gene sequence: CDR1 SSHAT, CDR2 FNYEAQ (reference sequence). DNA of the CDR3: TGTGCTAGCAGCTTAGCAGGCGGGCAAGAGACCCAGTACTTC. This translates into CASSLAGGQETQYF.

In this sample, this clone turned up many times. The V call is TRBV2, the J call TRBJ1-4; 8 nucleotides match TRBD1. J was trimmed by 7 bases and V by 5 bases; bases with no gene match: 6. The CDR3 totals 14 residues. CDR1 is SNHLY and CDR2 is FYNNEI in the germline V gene. Written as DNA, the CDR3 is TGTGCCAGCAGTCTAAGACAGGGGAGTGAAAAACTGTTTTTT. It yields the protein CASSLRQGSEKLFF.